This TCR beta chain was obtained from a study of shared clonotypes between healthy human individuals (TCRdb year 2020). For context, the study as a whole: The cohort included three men and a couple of women between 18 and 49 years of age. For each donor, CD4 naive and CD4 memory were each run on three plates, CD8 naive on two plates, and CD8 memory on one plate. To estimate repertoire size and how much clonotypes are shared between individuals, the study performed deep sequencing of blood TCR repertoires from a handful of healthy adults. To increase sequencing depth and limit assay-specific biases, different laboratories used diverse techniques to prepare libraries and sequence TCR repertoires. Per donor, leukapheresis produced somewhere between about 0.85 and 8.9 billion PBMCs.

Donors were healthy HIV-negative adults with no recently reported acute infections or vaccinations. Every donor was a Caucasian adult residing in Nashville, Tennessee, USA. Magnetic negative selection was used to enrich CD4+ T cells, after which naive cells were positively selected on CD45RA and the negative fraction became the memory subset. Blood was collected by leukapheresis, and PBMCs were isolated by Ficoll-Histopaque density gradient centrifugation and then cryopreserved in liquid nitrogen vapor phase. Analytical flow cytometry was used to check the purity and quantity of each magnetically sorted T cell population. Genomic DNA was isolated from every sorted fraction and measured by UV absorbance on a Nanodrop 2000c. Using the deep immunoSEQ assay, multiplex PCR amplified TCR CDR3 regions from genomic DNA. Extracted genomic DNA from each cell subset was distributed evenly across all wells of several immunoSEQ 96-well plates, and each plate was treated as a replicate. For sorted subsets, each replicate PCR was loaded with roughly 190 ng genomic DNA, equivalent to approximately 33,000 T cell genomes. Purified libraries were quantified with a Qubit 3.0 fluorometer, sized on a Bioanalyzer 2100, and re-quantified with the KAPA Library Quantification kit. Every immunoSEQ 96-well plate was sequenced on a dedicated single-read 150-cycle Illumina NextSeq 550 flow cell. Processing in the source paper ran as follows. Because the immunoSEQ output held only junctional sequences and lacked quality scores, the filtering could not match the filtering applied to full-length reads. Sequences were annotated with PyIR, a Python wrapper for IgBLAST v1.9, and V/J genes and CDR3 were assigned using IMGT germline references. Reads were filtered out if the reads had weak V/J assignments (E-value above 1e-6), no CDR3, stop codons, out-of-frame junctions, or ambiguous translated residues. A V3J clonotype was defined by an identical inferred V gene, J gene, and CDR3 amino acid sequence. The percentage overlap between two repertoires was calculated by dividing the number of shared unique clonotypes by the size of the smaller repertoire. Richness of each repertoire was evaluated using RTK rarefaction, the Chao1 estimator, and Recon v2.1 estimates of unobserved clonotypes. Generation probabilities were computed with OLGA for all TCRbeta clonotypes obtained by the gDNA method from a few donors. TCRdb holds this immuneACCESS table with in-frame rearrangements only. Some clones are missing; in checked studies, unresolved V genes explain under half, and the rest has no known cause. V and J calls and clone size come straight from that table; D and trimming were deduced from the DNA. The table for this sample lists 1,100,000 or so clones; around three quarters of them were counted only once. Approximately 0.56% of the sample belongs to the ten largest clones.

General conclusions and limits of the study: Estimated clonotype richness was generally larger for naive than for memory subsets. Around 5.4% of naive CD4, 3% to 4% of naive CD8, approximately 2.2% of memory CD4, and about 0.4% of memory CD8 clonotypes were shared across several donors. Compared with non-shared clonotypes, the clonotypes found in all four sorted-subset donors had higher generation probabilities. Based on pairwise subsampling, the degree of clonotype sharing among donors was expected to be affected by sequencing depth. Sampling was restricted to blood, and TCR repertoires in tissues likely differ from the TCR repertoires found in blood. Even with the large sequencing depth, rarefaction of the sorted-subset datasets indicated that sequencing was incomplete. The genetic and exposure-history diversity represented was limited by the small number of donors.

Via the germline V gene (reference sequence), CDR1 is GTSNPN and CDR2 SVGIG. Relative to germline, V is 8 bases shorter and J is 2 bases shorter, with 12 bases between their ends. From the cysteine up to the phenylalanine, the CDR3 has a length of 12 residues. The CDR3 DNA has 36 bases and is translated from base 1. Of note for this clone: Its antigen remains undetermined. Per-base quality was not reported, and no clone a single base away is much larger than it.

The sample consisted of memory CD4+ T cells from PBMCs. Read against the paper, the sample's cell subset or site label means: CD45RA-negative fraction. This clonotype was obtained from a man aged 18 to 30 in good health. Some clones in this sample may be carry-over from other donors' samples. The sequence is built from TRBV30 and TRBJ1-1, with a weak D call of TRBD1 (5 bases match). The nucleotide sequence reads as follows: TGTGCCGGGCGACAGTTCAACACTGAAGCTTTCTTT. It is translated as CAGRQFNTEAFF. The full variable domain, completed from the reference TRBV30 and TRBJ1-1 proteins outside the CDR3, reads SQTIHQWPATLVQPVGSPLSLECTVEGTSNPNLYWYRQAAGRGLQLLFYSVGIGQISSEVPQNLSASRPQDRQFILSSKKLLLSDSGFYLCAGRQFNTEAFFGQGTRLTVV.